Sequencing of this TCR beta chain was carried out in a study of OX40 agonist ivuxolimab in advanced cancers. The CDR3 runs 11 residues. Germline values: CDR1 SEHNR, CDR2 FQNEAQ (reference sequence). In regard to this clone: A junction boundary mismatches the germline segment, possibly from a read error.

Using immunoSEQ multiplex PCR, the repertoire was profiled, and TCRdb retains in-frame clones only, with some absent. The sample yields approximately 76,000 clones, 70% to 90% seen once. The specimen comprised CD4+ or CD8+ T cells sorted from blood, sampled in a trial of the OX40 agonist ivuxolimab. V is TRBV7-9 and J is TRBJ2-5; D unclear. This receptor was identified in an adult with an advanced solid tumor such as melanoma, head and neck, liver or kidney cancer. The CDR3 spells CASSLEQTLYF. The CDR3 DNA reads TGTGCCAGCAGCTTAGAGCAGACCCTGTACTTC. The full variable domain, in which reference TRBV7-9 and TRBJ2-5 provide the parts outside the CDR3, is DTGVSQNPRHKITKRGQNVTFRCDPISEHNRLYWYRQTLGQGPEFLTYFQNEAQLEKSRLLSDRFSAERPKGSFSTLEIQRTEQGDSAMYLCASSLEQTLYFGPGTRLLVL.